This T cell receptor beta chain was sequenced for a study of human T cells and chemical hapten exposure. Study-wide findings and caveats: Because they had alopecia, donors may respond immunologically unlike healthy people.

This clonotype was seen repeatedly, ten times or more. Its matching antigen is unknown. Each CDR3 protein is one row after TCRdb ran MiXCR on the RACE reads. The top ten hold around 7.3% of the sample, which has roughly 69,000 distinct CDR3 sequences, 10% to 13% seen once. The germline V gene encodes CDR1 MGHRA and CDR2 YSYEKL. Trimming removed 2 bases at V and 2 bases at J, with 10 bases between. The CDR3 is 14 amino acids. Sample time point: patch test 2, 6 weeks after DPC sensitization. Documented treatment: therapeutic diphenylcyclopropenone sensitization with weekly scalp DPC. Prior to application of each patch test, blood was drawn. Total RNA was isolated from unfractionated whole blood.

Sequencing was performed on whole blood, taken in connection with sensitization to the hapten diphenylcyclopropenone (DPC). The chain combines TRBV4-1 with TRBJ2-7; D not certain. This clonotype was obtained from a woman in her 50s with alopecia areata. Some clones in this sample may be carry-over from other donors' samples. CDR3 sequence (DNA): TGCGCCAGCAGCCAATGGTCCAGAGCCTACGAGCAGTACTTC. Its translation is CASSQWSRAYEQYF.